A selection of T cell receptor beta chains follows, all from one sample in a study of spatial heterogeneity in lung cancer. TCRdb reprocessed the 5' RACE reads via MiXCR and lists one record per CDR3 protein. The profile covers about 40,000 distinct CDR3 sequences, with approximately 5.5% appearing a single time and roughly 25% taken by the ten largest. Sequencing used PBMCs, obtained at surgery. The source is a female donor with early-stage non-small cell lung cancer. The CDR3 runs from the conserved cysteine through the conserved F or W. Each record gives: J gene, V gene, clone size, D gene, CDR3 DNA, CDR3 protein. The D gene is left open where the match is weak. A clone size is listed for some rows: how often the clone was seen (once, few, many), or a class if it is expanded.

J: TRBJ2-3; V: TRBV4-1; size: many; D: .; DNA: TGCGCCAGCAGCCAAGGGGGAGAGGCGCAGTATTTT; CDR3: CASSQGGEAQYF
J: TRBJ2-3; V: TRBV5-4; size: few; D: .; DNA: TGTGCCAGCAGCTTTGATAGGGGAGATACGCAGTATTTT; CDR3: CASSFDRGDTQYF
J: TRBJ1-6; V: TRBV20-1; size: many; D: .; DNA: TGCAGTGCTAGAGATTATCGGGGTACAGGGTCACCCCTCCACTTT; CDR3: CSARDYRGTGSPLHF
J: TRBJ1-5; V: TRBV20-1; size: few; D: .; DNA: TGCAGTGCTAGAAACGGGGAGAATCAGCCCCAGCATTTT; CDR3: CSARNGENQPQHF
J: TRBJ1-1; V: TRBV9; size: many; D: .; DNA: TGTGCCAGCAGCGTAGGTCCGGGAGGGACCATGGGAACTGAAGCTTTCTTT; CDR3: CASSVGPGGTMGTEAFF
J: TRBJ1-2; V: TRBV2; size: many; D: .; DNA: TGTGCCAGCAGTTATAACAGGGTGAAGAACTATGGCTACACCTTC; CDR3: CASSYNRVKNYGYTF
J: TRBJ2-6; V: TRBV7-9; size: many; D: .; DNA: TGTGCCAGCCTACAAGTCCCTGGGGCCAACGTCCTGACTTTC; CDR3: CASLQVPGANVLTF
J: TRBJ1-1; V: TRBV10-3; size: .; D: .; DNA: TGTGCCATCAGTGATTCCCCTGGGAAAGCTTTCTTT; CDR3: CAISDSPGKAFF
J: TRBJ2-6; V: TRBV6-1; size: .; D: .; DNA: TGTGCCAGCAAGACGGGACTTACCAGCTCTGGGGCCAACGTCCTGACTTTC; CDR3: CASKTGLTSSGANVLTF
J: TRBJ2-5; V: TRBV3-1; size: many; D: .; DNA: TGTGCCAGCAGCCAAGACGGGACTGACTTAGAGACCCAGTACTTC; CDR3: CASSQDGTDLETQYF
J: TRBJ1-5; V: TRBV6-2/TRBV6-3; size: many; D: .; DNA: TGTGCCAGCAGTTACCAATTAGGCAGGGAACACAATCAGCCCCAGCATTTT; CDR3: CASSYQLGREHNQPQHF
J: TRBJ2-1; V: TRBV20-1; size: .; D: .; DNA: TGCAGTGCCAGTAGCGTTTCCCCCAGGAATGAGCAGTTCTTC; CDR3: CSASSVSPRNEQFF